The sequence of this TCR beta chain was determined in a study of cytomegalovirus exposure and HLA in healthy donors. Study findings and constraints: Three chains linked to CMV were shown in vitro to be specific for CMV antigens.

The protocol was immunoSEQ multiplex PCR, while the TCRdb copy is restricted to in-frame clones and leaves out a portion. The sample has around 300,000 clones; over 75% are singletons. V was clipped by 2 bases and J by 0 bases; unmatched bases: 9. CDR3 length equals 18 residues. Germline V gene sequence: CDR1 LGHNT, CDR2 FRNRAP. Details on this clone: What it binds is unknown.

The TCR originated in a man younger than 45 in good health and CMV-seronegative. V is TRBV12-5 and J is TRBJ1-5, with TRBD1 identical over 8 bases. The sequencing input was PBMCs. CDR3 loop: CASGLPNTGGNSNQPQHF. The CDR3 DNA reads as TGTGCTAGTGGTTTGCCGAATACAGGGGGGAATAGCAATCAGCCCCAGCATTTT.